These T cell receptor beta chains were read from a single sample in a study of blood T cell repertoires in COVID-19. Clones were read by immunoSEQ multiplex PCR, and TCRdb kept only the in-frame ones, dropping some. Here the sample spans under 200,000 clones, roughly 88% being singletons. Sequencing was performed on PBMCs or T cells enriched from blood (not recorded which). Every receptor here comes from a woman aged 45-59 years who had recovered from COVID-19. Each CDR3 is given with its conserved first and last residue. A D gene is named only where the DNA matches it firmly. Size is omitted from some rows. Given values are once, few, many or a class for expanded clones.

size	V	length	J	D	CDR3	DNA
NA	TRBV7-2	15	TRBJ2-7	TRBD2	CASSRLAGDMGEQYF	TGTGCCAGCAGCAGACTAGCGGGGGACATGGGCGAGCAGTACTTC
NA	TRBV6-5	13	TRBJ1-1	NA	CASSTIQGQLAFF	TGTGCCAGCAGTACTATTCAGGGTCAGTTAGCTTTCTTT
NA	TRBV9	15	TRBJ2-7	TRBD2	CASSVGLAGLYEQYF	TGTGCCAGCAGCGTAGGTCTAGCGGGGCTCTACGAGCAGTACTTC
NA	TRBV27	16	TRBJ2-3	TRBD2	CASIRTSGVSTDTQYF	TGTGCCAGCATCCGGACTAGCGGGGTTAGCACAGATACGCAGTATTTT
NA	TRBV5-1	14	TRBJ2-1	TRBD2	CASSPRGAGNEQFF	TGCGCCAGCAGCCCGCGGGGGGCGGGCAATGAGCAGTTCTTC
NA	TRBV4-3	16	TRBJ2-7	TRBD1	CASSQAQMGQAYEQYF	TGCGCCAGCAGCCAAGCCCAGATGGGACAGGCCTACGAGCAGTACTTC
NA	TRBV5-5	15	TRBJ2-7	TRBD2	CASSLGLAVTYEQYF	TGTGCCAGCAGCTTGGGACTAGCGGTAACCTACGAGCAGTACTTC
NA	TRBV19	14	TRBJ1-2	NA	CASSIQSANYGYTF	TGTGCCAGTAGTATCCAATCAGCTAACTATGGCTACACCTTC
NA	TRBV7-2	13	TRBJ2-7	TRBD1	CASSPRQGFEQYF	TGTGCCAGCAGCCCCCGACAGGGATTCGAGCAGTACTTC
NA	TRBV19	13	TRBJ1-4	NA	CASSMGVAEKLFF	TGTGCCAGTAGTATGGGAGTGGCAGAAAAACTGTTTTTT
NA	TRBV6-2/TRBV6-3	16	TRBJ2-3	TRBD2	CASSYGAGGHSDTQYF	TGTGCCAGCAGTTACGGAGCGGGGGGGCATTCGGATACGCAGTATTTT
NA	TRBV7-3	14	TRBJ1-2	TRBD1	CASSSGQEVYGYTF	TGTGCCAGCAGCTCGGGACAGGAAGTATATGGCTACACCTTC
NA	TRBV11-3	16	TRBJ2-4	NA	CASSLRTELAKNIQYF	TGTGCCAGCAGCTTAAGGACAGAACTAGCCAAAAACATTCAGTACTTC
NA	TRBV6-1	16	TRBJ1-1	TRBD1	CASSAPSGQVNTEAFF	TGTGCCAGCAGTGCCCCCAGTGGACAGGTGAACACTGAAGCTTTCTTT
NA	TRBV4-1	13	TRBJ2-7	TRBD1	CASSQDTGGEQYF	TGCGCCAGCAGCCAAGATACAGGGGGCGAGCAGTACTTC
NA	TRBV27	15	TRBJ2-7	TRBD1	CASSLGWTGEHEQYF	TGTGCCAGCAGTTTAGGCTGGACAGGGGAACACGAGCAGTACTTC
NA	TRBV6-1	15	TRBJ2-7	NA	CASSEIGATNYEQYF	TGTGCCAGCAGTGAAATAGGGGCGACGAACTACGAGCAGTACTTC
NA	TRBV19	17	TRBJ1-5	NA	CASSMRARTISNQPQHF	TGTGCCAGTAGTATGAGGGCCAGGACCATTAGCAATCAGCCCCAGCATTTT
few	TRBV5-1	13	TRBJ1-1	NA	CASTRDRRTEAFF	TGCGCCAGCACCCGAGACAGGAGGACTGAAGCTTTCTTT
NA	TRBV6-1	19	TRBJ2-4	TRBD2	CASSEQGSGGDASKNIQYF	TGTGCCAGCAGTGAGCAGGGTAGCGGGGGAGATGCGTCCAAAAACATTCAGTACTTC
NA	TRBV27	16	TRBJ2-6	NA	CASSNIRGSGANVLTF	TGTGCCAGCAGTAACATTAGGGGATCTGGGGCCAACGTCCTGACTTTC
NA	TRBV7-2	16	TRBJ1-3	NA	CASSLALGGVGNTIYF	TGTGCCAGCAGCTTAGCGCTCGGGGGTGTTGGAAACACCATATATTTT
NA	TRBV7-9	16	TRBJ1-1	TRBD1	CASSPQGQGMNTEAFF	TGTGCCAGCAGCCCCCAGGGACAGGGGATGAACACTGAAGCTTTCTTT
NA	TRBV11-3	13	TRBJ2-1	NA	CASSGRSYNEQFF	TGTGCCAGCAGCGGGCGCTCCTACAATGAGCAGTTCTTC
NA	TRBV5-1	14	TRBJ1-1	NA	CASSLAAATTGAFF	TGCGCCAGCAGCTTGGCGGCAGCGACCACGGGGGCTTTCTTT
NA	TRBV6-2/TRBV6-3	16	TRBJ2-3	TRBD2	CASTPGGTGRTDTQYF	TGTGCCAGCACCCCGGGGGGGACGGGTCGCACAGATACGCAGTATTTT
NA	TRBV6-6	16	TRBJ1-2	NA	CASSYSLAGTNYGYTF	TGTGCCAGCAGTTACTCATTGGCGGGTACTAACTATGGCTACACCTTC
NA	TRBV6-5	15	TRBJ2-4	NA	CASSMSFLAKNIQYF	TGTGCCAGCAGTATGTCTTTCCTAGCCAAAAACATTCAGTACTTC
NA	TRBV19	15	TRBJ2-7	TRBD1	CASSLPGTGVYEQYF	TGTGCCAGTAGCCTCCCCGGGACAGGGGTGTACGAGCAGTACTTC
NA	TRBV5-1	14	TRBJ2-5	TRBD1	CASSYGQGVETQYF	TGCGCCAGCAGCTATGGACAGGGGGTTGAGACCCAGTACTTC
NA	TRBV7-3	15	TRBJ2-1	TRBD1	CASSARDRQNNEQFF	TGTGCCAGCAGCGCCCGGGACAGGCAGAACAATGAGCAGTTCTTC
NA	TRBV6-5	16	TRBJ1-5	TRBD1	CASSWRGQASNQPQHF	TGTGCCAGCAGTTGGAGGGGGCAGGCAAGCAATCAGCCCCAGCATTTT
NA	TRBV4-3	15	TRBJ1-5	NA	CASSQDWLSNQPQHF	TGCGCCAGCAGCCAAGATTGGCTTAGCAATCAGCCCCAGCATTTT
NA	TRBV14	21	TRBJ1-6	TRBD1	CASSQETPQLRGQGDNSPLHF	TGTGCCAGCAGCCAAGAAACGCCCCAACTTCGAGGACAGGGGGATAATTCACCCCTCCACTTT
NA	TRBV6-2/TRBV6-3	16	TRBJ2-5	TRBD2	CASSKGLGGGEETQYF	TGTGCCAGCAGCAAGGGTCTGGGCGGGGGAGAAGAGACCCAGTACTTC
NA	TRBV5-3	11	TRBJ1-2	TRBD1	CARGTGQLRGF	TGTGCCAGAGGGACAGGGCAGCTGCGGGGCTTC
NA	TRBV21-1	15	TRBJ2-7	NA	CASSTRQGSVYEQYF	TGTGCCAGCAGCACACGACAGGGGTCTGTCTACGAGCAGTACTTC
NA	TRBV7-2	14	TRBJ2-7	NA	CASSSGLGRNEQYF	TGTGCCAGCAGCTCAGGACTGGGTCGTAACGAGCAGTACTTC
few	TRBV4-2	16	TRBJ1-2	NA	CASSQAPRGDLGGYTF	TGTGCCAGCAGCCAAGCACCCAGGGGCGACCTAGGGGGCTACACCTTC
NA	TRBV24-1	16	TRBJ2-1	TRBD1	CATSPSGTGRNNEQFF	TGTGCCACCAGTCCCTCCGGGACAGGACGCAACAATGAGCAGTTCTTC
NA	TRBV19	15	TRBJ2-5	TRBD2	CASSIWTSEQETQYF	TGTGCCAGTAGTATTTGGACTAGTGAACAAGAGACCCAGTACTTC